This TCR beta chain was sequenced during a study of cytomegalovirus exposure and HLA in healthy donors. Concerning this clone: Antigen unknown.

Germline CDR1 and CDR2: MNHEY and SVGAGI. This CDR3 has 12 amino acids. V was trimmed by 8 bases and J by 4 bases, leaving 10 bases between them. Whole-study findings and limits: Roughly uniform depth of sequencing across donors was assumed in presence/absence analyses.

Use of 60 Vbeta and 13 Jbeta primers characterized the PCR. TCRdb's table, derived via immunoSEQ multiplex PCR, lists solely in-frame clones and lacks some. The sample contains roughly 160,000 clones, roughly 78% of which appear only once. The TCR comes from a woman in her fifties or sixties in good health and CMV-seropositive. The chain carries TRBV6-5 and TRBJ2-3; no reliable D call. What was sequenced was PBMCs. DNA of the CDR3: TGTGCCAGCGCGGCCGAGGCAGATACGCAGTATTTT. Translating it yields CASAAEADTQYF.